This TCR beta chain was sequenced in a study of blood T cell repertoires in COVID-19. Study background: The United States, Italy and Spain supplied acute and convalescent COVID-19 samples. From T cells, B-cell-depleted T cells, or PBMCs came the material, which was cDNA or gDNA.

Authors' processing steps: For nucleated cells, counts were estimated from reference gene primer amplification. Generated by immunoSEQ multiplex PCR, the TCRdb table keeps only in-frame clones and is missing some. V and J calls and clone size are those listed in that table; D and trimming were worked out from the DNA. The sample shows roughly 79,000 clones, over 80% of them seen only once. CDR1 LNHNV and CDR2 YYDKDF come from the germline V gene (reference sequence). The CDR3 length is 15 residues. V gave up 7 bases and J gave up 0 bases, with 16 bases separating them. Sequenced sample: peripheral blood. This receptor was obtained from a man aged 45-65 years with acute or convalescent COVID-19. This chain connects TRBV15 to TRBJ2-7; TRBD2 might be the D (6 bases). The CDR3 reads CATKGPRRDSYEQYF. For the CDR3, the DNA is TGTGCCACCAAGGGGCCTAGGAGGGACTCCTACGAGCAGTACTTC.